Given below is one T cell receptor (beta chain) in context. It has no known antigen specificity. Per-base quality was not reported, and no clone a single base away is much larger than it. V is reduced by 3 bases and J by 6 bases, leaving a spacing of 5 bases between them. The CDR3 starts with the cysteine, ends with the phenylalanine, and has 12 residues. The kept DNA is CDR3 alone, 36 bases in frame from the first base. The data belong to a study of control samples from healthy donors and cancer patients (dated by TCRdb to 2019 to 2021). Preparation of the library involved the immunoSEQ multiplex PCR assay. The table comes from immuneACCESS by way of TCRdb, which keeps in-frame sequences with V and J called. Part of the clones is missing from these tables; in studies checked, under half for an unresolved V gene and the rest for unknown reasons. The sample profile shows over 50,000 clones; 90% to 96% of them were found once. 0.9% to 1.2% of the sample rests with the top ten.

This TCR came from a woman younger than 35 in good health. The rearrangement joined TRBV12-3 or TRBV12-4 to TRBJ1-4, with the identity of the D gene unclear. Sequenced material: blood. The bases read TGTGCCAGCAGTTTGGCGCATGAAAAACTGTTTTTT. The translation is CASSLAHEKLFF.